The clone carrying this TCR beta chain was recorded many times. What it binds is not known. These data originate in a study of T-cell memory formation after mild COVID-19. Trimming cost V 1 base and J 2 bases; bases outside gene matches: 9. The CDR3 is 17 residues long. Germline-derived CDR1 and CDR2 are SGHRS and YFSETQ. TCRdb used MiXCR to reprocess the 5' RACE reads, holding one entry per CDR3 protein. The table shows just over 400,000 distinct CDR3 sequences, with 20% to 30% occurring only once. Study-level findings and limits: Of the contracting clones, CD4+ ones lay mainly in CM and EM, and CD8+ ones in EMRA.

Input material: PBMCs or a T cell subset sorted from them (not recorded which). The chain uses TRBV5-1 and TRBJ2-7, with 10 bases identical to TRBD2. The sequence was collected from an adult woman who had mild COVID-19 (a few samples of this study predate the infection). Cell type and time point are not known. The CDR3, as DNA: TGCGCCAGCAGCTTGAGGCCCTGGACTAGCGGAGCCTACGAGCAGTACTTC. Its translation is CASSLRPWTSGAYEQYF.